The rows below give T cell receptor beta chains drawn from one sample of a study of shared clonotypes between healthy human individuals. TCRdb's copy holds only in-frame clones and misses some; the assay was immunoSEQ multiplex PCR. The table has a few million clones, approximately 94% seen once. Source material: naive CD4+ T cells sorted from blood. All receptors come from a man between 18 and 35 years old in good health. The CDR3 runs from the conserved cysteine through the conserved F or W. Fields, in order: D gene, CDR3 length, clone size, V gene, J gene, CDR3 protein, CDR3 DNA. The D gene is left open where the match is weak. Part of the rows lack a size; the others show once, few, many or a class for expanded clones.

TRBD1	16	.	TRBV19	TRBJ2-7	CASTPVPGQGAYEQYF	TGTGCCAGTACCCCGGTCCCGGGACAGGGGGCCTACGAGCAGTACTTC
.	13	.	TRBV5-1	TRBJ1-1	CASSGTGYTEAFF	TGCGCCAGCAGCGGCACAGGGTACACTGAAGCTTTCTTT
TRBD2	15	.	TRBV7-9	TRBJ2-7	CASSPTSGDSYEQYF	TGTGCCAGCAGCCCGACTAGCGGGGACTCCTACGAGCAGTACTTC
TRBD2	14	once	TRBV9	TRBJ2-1	CASSVMTSGNEQFF	TGTGCCAGCAGCGTTATGACTAGCGGCAATGAGCAGTTCTTC
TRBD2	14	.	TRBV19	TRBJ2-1	CASLGTSGNNEQFF	TGTGCCAGCCTTGGGACTAGCGGAAACAATGAGCAGTTCTTC
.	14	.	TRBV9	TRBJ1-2	CASSLAAANYGYTF	TGTGCCAGCAGTCTTGCGGCTGCTAACTATGGCTACACCTTC
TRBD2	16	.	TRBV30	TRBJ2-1	CAWSLLAGRSYNEQFF	TGTGCCTGGAGTCTACTAGCGGGACGGTCCTACAATGAGCAGTTCTTC
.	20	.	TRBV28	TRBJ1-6	CASSPGSPDKPFTYNSPLHF	TGTGCCAGCAGTCCTGGATCCCCGGACAAGCCGTTCACCTATAATTCACCCCTCCACTTT
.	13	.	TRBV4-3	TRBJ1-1	CASSQDRLTEAFF	TGCGCCAGCAGCCAAGATCGGCTCACTGAAGCTTTCTTT
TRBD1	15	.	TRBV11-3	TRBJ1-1	CASSLGGQMNTEAFF	TGTGCCAGCAGCTTAGGGGGACAGATGAACACTGAAGCTTTCTTT
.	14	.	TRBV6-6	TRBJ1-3	CASSSGDSGNTIYF	TGTGCCAGCAGCTCAGGAGACTCTGGAAACACCATATATTTT
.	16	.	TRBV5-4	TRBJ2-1	CASSLQVGGSYNEQFF	TGTGCCAGCAGCTTGCAGGTTGGGGGCTCCTACAATGAGCAGTTCTTC
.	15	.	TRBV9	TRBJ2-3	CASSVEVGGADTQYF	TGTGCCAGCAGCGTAGAGGTGGGAGGAGCAGATACGCAGTATTTT
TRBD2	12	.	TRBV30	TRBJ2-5	CAWSRLAETQYF	TGTGCCTGGAGTAGACTAGCGGAGACCCAGTACTTC
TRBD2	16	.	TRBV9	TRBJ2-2	CASSVEGGGSTGELFF	TGTGCCAGCAGCGTAGAGGGTGGCGGGAGCACCGGGGAGCTGTTTTTT
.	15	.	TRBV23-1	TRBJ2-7	CASSHSGTLYYEQYF	TGCGCCAGCAGTCATTCAGGGACCTTATACTACGAGCAGTACTTC
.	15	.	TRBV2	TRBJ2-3	CASSYLAWGTDTQYF	TGTGCCAGCAGTTACCTAGCTTGGGGCACAGATACGCAGTATTTT
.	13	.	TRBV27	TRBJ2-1	CASNLRAGYEQFF	TGTGCCAGCAACCTTCGGGCGGGCTATGAGCAGTTCTTC
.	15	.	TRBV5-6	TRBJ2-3	CASSLPGVGTDTQYF	TGTGCCAGCAGCTTGCCGGGCGTCGGCACAGATACGCAGTATTTT
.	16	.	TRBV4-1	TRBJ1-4	CASSQVTQGTNEKLFF	TGCGCCAGCAGCCAAGTTACGCAGGGGACTAATGAAAAACTGTTTTTT
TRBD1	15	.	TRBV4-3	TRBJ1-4	CASSPWTGGDEKLFF	TGCGCCAGCAGCCCATGGACAGGGGGCGATGAAAAACTGTTTTTT
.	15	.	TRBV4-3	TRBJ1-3	CASSQDQISGNTIYF	TGCGCCAGCAGCCAAGATCAGATCTCTGGAAACACCATATATTTT
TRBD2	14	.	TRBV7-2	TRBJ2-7	CASSASAGVGEQYF	TGTGCCAGCAGCGCGTCAGCGGGAGTTGGCGAGCAGTACTTC
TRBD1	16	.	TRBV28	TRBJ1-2	CASRSPTHRGDYGYTF	TGTGCCAGCAGATCTCCCACTCACAGGGGAGATTATGGCTACACCTTC
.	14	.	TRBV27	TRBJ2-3	CASSFQGPPDTQYF	TGTGCCAGCAGTTTCCAGGGACCCCCAGATACGCAGTATTTT
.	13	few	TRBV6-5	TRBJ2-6	CASRNSGANVLTF	TGTGCCAGCAGGAACTCTGGGGCCAACGTCCTGACTTTC
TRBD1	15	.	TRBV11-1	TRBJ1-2	CASSWGTGSNYGYTF	TGTGCCAGCAGCTGGGGGACAGGGTCTAACTATGGCTACACCTTC
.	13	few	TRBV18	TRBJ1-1	CASSPRQNTEAFF	TGTGCCAGCTCACCACGACAGAACACTGAAGCTTTCTTT
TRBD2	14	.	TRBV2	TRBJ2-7	CASSVTSGAGEQYF	TGTGCCAGCAGTGTGACTAGCGGGGCGGGGGAGCAGTACTTC
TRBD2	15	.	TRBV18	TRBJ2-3	CASSSQSGGADTQYF	TGTGCCAGCTCATCACAGAGCGGGGGGGCAGATACGCAGTATTTT
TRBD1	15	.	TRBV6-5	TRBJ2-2	CASSETGANTGELFF	TGTGCCAGCAGCGAGACAGGGGCGAACACCGGGGAGCTGTTTTTT
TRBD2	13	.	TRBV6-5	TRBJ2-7	CASRWTSGREQYF	TGTGCCAGCAGATGGACTAGCGGCCGCGAGCAGTACTTC
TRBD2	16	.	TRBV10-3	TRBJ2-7	CASSYSGLAGPYEQYF	TGTGCCAGCAGTTACTCTGGACTAGCGGGACCCTACGAGCAGTACTTC
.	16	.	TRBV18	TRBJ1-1	CASSPPARGANTEAFF	TGTGCCAGCTCACCACCGGCGCGCGGGGCGAACACTGAAGCTTTCTTT
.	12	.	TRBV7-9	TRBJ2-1	CASSLRNNEQFF	TGTGCCAGCAGCTTAAGGAACAATGAGCAGTTCTTC
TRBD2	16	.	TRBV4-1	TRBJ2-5	CASSQGRGGGAETQYF	TGCGCCAGCAGCCAAGGTCGTGGCGGGGGGGCCGAGACCCAGTACTTC
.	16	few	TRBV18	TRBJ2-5	CASSIRGLRVQETQYF	TGTGCCAGCTCAATCCGCGGGCTGCGGGTTCAAGAGACCCAGTACTTC
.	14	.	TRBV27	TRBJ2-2	CASSFSGDTGELFF	TGTGCCAGCAGTTTTTCAGGAGACACCGGGGAGCTGTTTTTT
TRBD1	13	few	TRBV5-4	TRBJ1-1	CASSLTGVTEAFF	TGTGCCAGCAGCTTGACAGGGGTCACTGAAGCTTTCTTT